The next 20 T cell receptor beta chains were all read from a single sample in a study of blood T cell repertoires in COVID-19. Data came from immunoSEQ multiplex PCR; TCRdb stores just in-frame clones and leaves some out. The data show approximately 85,000 clones, roughly 85% seen once. The sequenced sample consisted of peripheral blood. Every receptor here comes from a man aged 50 to 59 with active or convalescent COVID-19.

Only a few counts were recorded for this clone. CDR3 coding DNA: TGTGCCAGCAGCCAGGGACAGGCAAACTATGGCTACACCTTC. Amino acid sequence: CASSQGQANYGYTF. The chain joins TRBV5-4 to TRBJ1-2; TRBD1 agrees at 8 bases. CDR1 and CDR2 (germline): SGHNT, YYREEE (reference sequence). The CDR3 consists of 14 residues. V was pared by 4 bases and J by 2 bases, with 4 bases of the junction left unmatched.

The chain carries TRBV27 and TRBJ1-2; 9 nucleotides line up with TRBD1. The CDR3 consists of 14 residues. Germline CDR1 is MNHEY and CDR2 is SMNVEV (reference sequence). With 3 bases clipped from V and 2 bases from J, the junction kept 1 base outside the gene matches. CDR3 in DNA: TGTGCCAGCAGTTTCGGGACAGGGAACTATGGCTACACCTTC. It yields the protein CASSFGTGNYGYTF.

The chain joins TRBV19 to TRBJ2-3, with 7 bases lining up with TRBD2. With 3 bases clipped from V and 2 bases from J, the junction kept 8 bases outside the gene matches. Germline assignment: CDR1 LNHDA and CDR2 SQIVND (reference sequence). The CDR3 extends over 16 amino acids. The CDR3 DNA sequence: TGTGCCAGTAGTATTGGGAGGGTCCAGGTCACAGATACGCAGTATTTT. Residues: CASSIGRVQVTDTQYF. The full variable domain, completed using reference TRBV19 and TRBJ2-3, is DGGITQSPKYLFRKEGQNVTLSCEQNLNHDAMYWYRQDPGQGLRLIYYSQIVNDFQKGDIAEGYSVSREKKESFPLTVTSAQKNPTAFYLCASSIGRVQVTDTQYFGPGTRLTVL.

The chain carries TRBV30 and TRBJ1-4, with no clear D. V was cut by 5 bases and J by 4 bases, with 17 bases left in between. The germline gives CDR1 GTSNPN, CDR2 SVGIG (reference sequence). This CDR3 has 15 residues. The CDR3 DNA reads as TGTGCCTGGGGGAGGGCCCGGAAGATTAATGAAAAACTGTTTTTT. It specifies CAWGRARKINEKLFF.

The chain has TRBV18 and TRBJ1-1; D is unresolved. Germline CDR1 KGHSH, CDR2 LQKENI. CDR3 length: 15 amino acids. V gave up 2 bases and J gave up 1 base, with 11 bases separating them. This chain's CDR3 is CASSPVTAGNTEAFF. The CDR3 coding sequence is TGTGCCAGCTCACCAGTCACAGCCGGGAACACTGAAGCTTTCTTT.

The rearrangement links TRBV30 to TRBJ1-1; D is unresolved. Germline assignment: CDR1 GTSNPN and CDR2 SVGIG (reference sequence). This CDR3 has 13 residues. Trimming shortened V by 2 bases and J by 1 base, and 8 bases separated the two germline ends. CDR3 protein: CAWSRHGNTEAFF. The CDR3 region has the DNA TGTGCCTGGAGTAGACACGGGAACACTGAAGCTTTCTTT.

The chain combines TRBV7-6 with TRBJ2-1; 8 bases map to TRBD1. Per the germline V gene, CDR1 is SGHVS and CDR2 is FNYEAQ. Losses at the gene ends were 5 bases for V and 2 bases for J; bases not matched to a gene: 11. CDR3 length: 17 residues. CDR3 protein: CASSTPGQGGTYNEQFF. Here the CDR3 DNA reads TGTGCCAGCAGCACCCCAGGACAGGGTGGGACCTACAATGAGCAGTTCTTC.

CDR3 in amino acids: CSVLPARLNTGELFF. The CDR3 DNA is TGCAGCGTTCTTCCGGCCAGGTTGAACACCGGGGAGCTGTTTTTT. V gene TRBV29-1 combines with J gene TRBJ2-2; D call uncertain. Per the germline V gene, CDR1 is SQVTM and CDR2 is ANQGSEA. The CDR3 loop spans 15 amino acids. V lost 5 bases to trimming and J lost 1 base, with 14 bases between them.

The chain uses TRBV7-2 and TRBJ2-2, with 8 bases fitting TRBD2. This CDR3 comprises 16 residues. Germline CDR1 and CDR2: SGHTA and FQGNSA. J was trimmed by 5 bases and V by 1 base; bases with no gene match: 6. The CDR3 loop reads CASSLDPGGWTGELFF. The CDR3 DNA follows: TGTGCCAGCAGCTTAGACCCGGGGGGGTGGACCGGGGAGCTGTTTTTT.

The chain carries TRBV6-2 or TRBV6-3 and TRBJ2-1; maybe TRBD2 (5 bases). The V and J ends lost 5 bases and 8 bases respectively, with 22 bases between them. The CDR3 covers 16 residues. Looked up from germline, CDR1 is MNHEY and CDR2 is SVGEGT. The CDR3 coding sequence is TGTGCCAGCAGTCAAGCTAGGACTTACCTGCCCGATGAGCAGTTCTTC. This translates into CASSQARTYLPDEQFF.

The chain carries TRBV4-3 and TRBJ1-1; D unresolved. The V gene's germline CDR1 is LGHNA and CDR2 YSLEER. V was pared by 4 bases and J by 7 bases, with 13 bases between. CDR3 length: 13 amino acids. The CDR3 sequence: CASSLEEYDEAFF. Here the CDR3 DNA reads TGCGCCAGCAGCCTTGAGGAATACGATGAAGCTTTCTTT.

This chain connects TRBV28 to TRBJ1-3; a possible D gene is TRBD1 (5 bases). CDR1 is MDHEN and CDR2 is SYDVKM in the germline V gene. The CDR3 totals 15 residues. Trimming pared 1 base from V and 1 base from J, leaving 8 bases between. The CDR3 loop is CASSLSAGSGNTIYF. CDR3 nucleotides: TGTGCCAGCAGTTTATCGGCAGGGTCTGGAAACACCATATATTTT.

The chain has TRBV6-6 and TRBJ1-3, with D unclear. Between the trimmed V and J ends, which lost 0 bases and 0 bases, there was a span of 9 bases. This CDR3 has 16 amino acids. Germline loops: CDR1 MNHNY, CDR2 SVGAGI (reference sequence). The CDR3 bases are TGTGCCAGCAGTTACTCGTTCTATGGCTCTGGAAACACCATATATTTT. This encodes CASSYSFYGSGNTIYF.

The chain recombines TRBV7-9 with TRBJ2-7; no firm D call. Germline CDR1 reads SEHNR; CDR2 reads FQNEAQ (reference sequence). The CDR3 is 12 amino acids. V lost 8 bases and J 3 bases, leaving 11 bases between the germline ends. CDR3 sequence (DNA): TGTGCCAGCGGCACCTCGAACTACGAGCAGTACTTC. Residues: CASGTSNYEQYF. Variable domain in full (rest from reference TRBV7-9 and TRBJ2-7): DTGVSQNPRHKITKRGQNVTFRCDPISEHNRLYWYRQTLGQGPEFLTYFQNEAQLEKSRLLSDRFSAERPKGSFSTLEIQRTEQGDSAMYLCASGTSNYEQYFGPGTRLTVT.

The chain links TRBV4-2 to TRBJ1-4; D gene ambiguous. Trimming shortened V by 0 bases and J by 8 bases, and 13 bases separated the two germline ends. Germline-derived CDR1 and CDR2 are LGHNA and YNFKEQ. The CDR3 totals 15 residues. This CDR3 is CASSQDLREGEKLFF. In DNA form, the CDR3 reads TGTGCCAGCAGCCAAGATTTGAGGGAAGGGGAAAAACTGTTTTTT.

J is TRBJ1-2 and V is TRBV10-2; tentative D call: TRBD1 (5 bases). Germline V gene sequence: CDR1 WSHSY, CDR2 SAAADI. Trimming took 0 bases from V and 4 from J, leaving 12 bases between them. The CDR3 sequence is 15 residues long. The CDR3 DNA reads as TGCGCCAGCAGTGAGTCCGGCAGGGTTACCTATGGCTACACCTTC. Its translation: CASSESGRVTYGYTF.

The genes are TRBV27 and TRBJ2-2; 9 bases are a match to TRBD1. This CDR3 has 14 residues. Germline V gene data show CDR1 as MNHEY and CDR2 as SMNVEV (reference sequence). Trimming took 5 bases from V and 8 from J; bases not matched to a gene: 6. DNA of the CDR3: TGTGCCAGCAGTCAAGGACAGGGGTGGGGGGAGCTGTTTTTT. Encoded protein: CASSQGQGWGELFF.

V is TRBV18 and J is TRBJ1-1; 7 bases are shared with TRBD1. From germline, CDR1 is KGHSH and CDR2 LQKENI. The CDR3 runs 14 residues. Losses at the gene ends were 5 bases for V and 4 bases for J; bases not matched to a gene: 7. The CDR3 bases are TGTGCCAGCTCAATAGGGGGCAGGAGCACTGAAGCTTTCTTT. Protein sequence: CASSIGGRSTEAFF.

The rearrangement links TRBV7-2 to TRBJ2-1; the match to TRBD1 covers 8 bases. Germline V lookup: CDR1 SGHTA, CDR2 FQGNSA. The CDR3 consists of 16 residues. Trimming at V came to 5 bases and at J to 1 base, leaving 7 bases not matched to a gene. The CDR3 loop reads CASSQQDRVSYNEQFF. In DNA, the CDR3 is TGTGCCAGCAGCCAGCAGGACAGGGTTTCCTACAATGAGCAGTTCTTC.

This chain connects TRBV7-9 to TRBJ1-1; D not resolved. Looked up from germline, CDR1 is SEHNR and CDR2 is FQNEAQ (reference sequence). The CDR3 loop spans 18 amino acids. V was pared by 5 bases and J by 2 bases, with 24 bases between. CDR3 nucleotide sequence: TGTGCCAGCAGCCCCACGGCGGGATCACTTTTAGAAAACACTGAAGCTTTCTTT. Amino acids: CASSPTAGSLLENTEAFF.